Presented here are 13 T cell receptor beta chains from one specimen sequenced in a study of cytomegalovirus exposure and HLA in healthy donors. Primers for the PCR totalled 60 Vbeta and 13 Jbeta. The protocol was immunoSEQ multiplex PCR, while the TCRdb copy is restricted to in-frame clones and leaves out a portion. The data hold roughly 97,000 clones, with over 75% observed a single time. Sequencing was done on a sample of PBMCs. The origin of the receptors is a man aged 60 to 75 in good health and CMV-seropositive.

Details on this clone: The germline gene is not matched at one end of the junction; a read error may be the cause. The chain combines TRBV18 with TRBJ1-1; weak D call: TRBD1 (5 bases). The CDR3 consists of 17 residues. Germline values: CDR1 KGHSH, CDR2 LQKENI. DNA for the CDR3: TGTGCCAGCTCGCCACCGGCGATCGGGGGGAAAAACACTGAAGCTTTCTTT. This gives the protein CASSPPAIGGKNTEAFF.

There are many counts of this clone. The chain joins TRBV6-1 to TRBJ1-2; 7 bases agree with TRBD1. CDR3 length: 15 amino acids. The trim removed 0 bases at V and 4 bases at J, leaving 5 bases unmatched. CDR1 and CDR2 from the germline V gene are MNHNS and SASEGT. CDR3 sequence reads: CASSEAGDSTYGYTF. The DNA for the CDR3 is TGTGCCAGCAGTGAAGCTGGGGACAGTACCTATGGCTACACCTTC.

The rearrangement uses TRBV6-6 and TRBJ1-1; TRBD1 agrees at 8 bases. The J segment lost 1 base and the V segment lost 8 bases, leaving 9 bases of the junction unmatched. Germline V gene lookup returns CDR1 MNHNY and CDR2 SVGAGI (reference sequence). This CDR3 region has 15 residues. The CDR3 DNA follows: TGTGCCAGCTTGGCAGGGGGCAGCTCGAACACTGAAGCTTTCTTT. As protein: CASLAGGSSNTEAFF.

The chain uses TRBV15 and TRBJ2-7, with 9 bases lining up with TRBD1. This CDR3 region has 14 residues. V trimming: 6 bases; J trimming: 6 bases; junction bases outside the gene matches: 9. Germline V gene data show CDR1 as LNHNV and CDR2 as YYDKDF (reference sequence). The CDR3 nucleotides are TGTGCCACCAGTCCCGACAGGGGGGCGGCCGAGCAGTACTTC. Protein product: CATSPDRGAAEQYF.

V gene TRBV21-1 combines with J gene TRBJ1-5. TRBV21-1 is labeled a pseudogene. This CDR3 is built from 15 residues. The CDR3 here is CASSKTDGVWLPQHF. As DNA, the CDR3 is TGTGCCAGCAGCAAAACCGACGGAGTATGGTTGCCCCAGCATTTT.

V and J are TRBV21-1 and TRBJ2-1; the table's D call, TRBD1, has no DNA check behind it. TRBV21-1 is annotated as a pseudogene. The CDR3 totals 14 residues. The CDR3 sequence is CASSKAFRQGEQFF. CDR3 in DNA: TGTGCCAGCAGCAAAGCATTCAGGCAGGGCGAGCAGTTCTTC.

The V gene is TRBV19, the J gene TRBJ1-5; no definite D call. Germline V gene sequence: CDR1 LNHDA, CDR2 SQIVND (reference sequence). This CDR3 contains 14 residues. Trimming removed 5 bases from V and 4 bases from J, with 12 bases in between. The CDR3 loop reads CASSRRAGNQPQHF. CDR3 nucleotides: TGTGCCAGTAGTCGGAGGGCCGGGAATCAGCCCCAGCATTTT.

The chain links TRBV18 to TRBJ1-3; perhaps TRBD1 as D (5 bases). CDR3 size: 15 residues. Germline V lookup: CDR1 KGHSH, CDR2 LQKENI. The V and J ends lost 0 bases and 4 bases respectively, with 10 bases between them. The CDR3 here is CASSPPSQGGNTIYF. CDR3 bases: TGTGCCAGCTCACCACCGTCGCAGGGCGGAAACACCATATATTTT.

This clone was observed a single time. CDR3 nucleotides: TGTGCCAGTAGACAATGGGGAGGTCAGACGGAAAAACTGTTTTTT. Amino acid sequence: CASRQWGGQTEKLFF. The V and J genes are TRBV19 and TRBJ1-4; D not resolved. The CDR3 runs 15 residues. Trimming left V 6 bases short and J 8 bases short, with 19 bases between. CDR1 LNHDA and CDR2 SQIVND come from the germline V gene (reference sequence).

V is TRBV7-2 and J is TRBJ1-2, with D possibly being TRBD1 (5 bases). Germline CDR1 reads SGHTA; CDR2 reads FQGNSA. The ends were cut back, 1 base at V and 4 bases at J, with 13 bases in the middle. The CDR3 runs 15 residues. The CDR3 sequence: CASSLGRGGGYGYTF. CDR3 coding DNA: TGTGCCAGCAGCTTAGGTAGGGGAGGAGGCTATGGCTACACCTTC.

The chain couples TRBV19 to TRBJ1-3; a possible D gene is TRBD1 (6 bases). The CDR3 spans 16 residues. Germline values: CDR1 LNHDA, CDR2 SQIVND (reference sequence). V shed 7 bases and J shed 0 bases, with 16 bases lying between them. The CDR3 here is CASNFPQGGSGNTIYF. The CDR3 DNA follows: TGTGCCAGTAATTTTCCCCAAGGGGGCTCTGGAAACACCATATATTTT.

J is TRBJ2-1 and V is TRBV19; D is unresolved. CDR1 LNHDA and CDR2 SQIVND come from the germline V gene (reference sequence). The CDR3 spans 14 residues. Trimming left V 4 bases short and J 0 bases short, with 7 bases between. The CDR3 DNA follows: TGTGCCAGTAGTAATCCTAGCTCCTACAATGAGCAGTTCTTC. Protein sequence: CASSNPSSYNEQFF.

This chain connects TRBV10-3 to TRBJ1-1; 9 positions agree with TRBD1. The CDR3 contains 13 residues. From germline, CDR1 is ENHRY and CDR2 SYGVKD. The V gene end was trimmed by 7 bases and the J gene end by 5 bases; junction bases not matched to a gene: 5. The CDR3, as DNA: TGTGCCATCACCCGACAGGGGGAAACTGAAGCTTTCTTT. It encodes CAITRQGETEAFF.